This is a list of T cell receptor beta chains from one sample in a study of T-cell reconstitution after alpha-beta-depleted transplantation in children. MiXCR was run by TCRdb on the PCR reads, yielding one entry per CDR3 protein. The table includes about 610,000 distinct CDR3 sequences, approximately 10% detected once. Here the sequenced sample was PBMCs from the stem cell graft donor, taken from the stem cell graft. The receptors originated from a human donor who donated a stem cell graft to a child with acute myeloid leukemia. The CDR3 runs from the conserved cysteine through the conserved F or W. The order of the fields is CDR3 length, J gene, clone size, V gene, CDR3 protein. Clone size appears in some rows only: once, few, many, or a class for an expanded clone.

cdr3_length: 14; j_call: TRBJ1-1; clone_size: few; v_call: TRBV29-1; cdr3_aa: CSVVGTGGFTEAFF
cdr3_length: 16; j_call: TRBJ2-3; clone_size: .; v_call: TRBV5-5; cdr3_aa: CASSLPNFAGVDTQYF
cdr3_length: 15; j_call: TRBJ1-2; clone_size: .; v_call: TRBV12-3/TRBV12-4; cdr3_aa: CASSPDQGASYGYTF
cdr3_length: 15; j_call: TRBJ2-3; clone_size: many; v_call: TRBV20-1; cdr3_aa: CSARDNRISTDTQYF
cdr3_length: 11; j_call: TRBJ1-2; clone_size: few; v_call: TRBV29-1; cdr3_aa: CSVAWTYGYTF
cdr3_length: 14; j_call: TRBJ2-5; clone_size: many; v_call: TRBV5-1; cdr3_aa: CASQKGGLVETQYF
cdr3_length: 16; j_call: TRBJ2-1; clone_size: .; v_call: TRBV9; cdr3_aa: CASSFLSSGRGNEQFF
cdr3_length: 15; j_call: TRBJ2-7; clone_size: few; v_call: TRBV4-2; cdr3_aa: CASSQGKGLVYEQYF
cdr3_length: 15; j_call: TRBJ2-2; clone_size: once; v_call: TRBV5-1; cdr3_aa: CASSEAGVVTGELFF
cdr3_length: 14; j_call: TRBJ2-5; clone_size: many; v_call: TRBV15; cdr3_aa: CATSRVAGEETQYF
cdr3_length: 13; j_call: TRBJ1-1; clone_size: .; v_call: TRBV29-1; cdr3_aa: CSVFGRMNTEAFF
cdr3_length: 13; j_call: TRBJ2-7; clone_size: .; v_call: TRBV3-1; cdr3_aa: CASSQVIGGEQYF
cdr3_length: 17; j_call: TRBJ1-1; clone_size: .; v_call: TRBV6-1; cdr3_aa: CASSQVRFKVKDTEAFF
cdr3_length: 15; j_call: TRBJ2-1; clone_size: many; v_call: TRBV12-3/TRBV12-4; cdr3_aa: CASTSIGSSYNEQFF